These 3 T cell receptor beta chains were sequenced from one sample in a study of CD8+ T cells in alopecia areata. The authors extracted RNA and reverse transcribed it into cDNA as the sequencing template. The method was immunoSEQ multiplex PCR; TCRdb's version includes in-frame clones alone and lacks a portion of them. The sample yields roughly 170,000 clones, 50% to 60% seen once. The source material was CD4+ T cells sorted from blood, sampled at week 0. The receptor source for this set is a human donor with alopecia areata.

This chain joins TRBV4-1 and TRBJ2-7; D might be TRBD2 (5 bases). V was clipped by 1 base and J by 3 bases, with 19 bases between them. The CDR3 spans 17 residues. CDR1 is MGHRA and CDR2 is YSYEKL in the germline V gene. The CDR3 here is CASSQGNMIALGYEQYF. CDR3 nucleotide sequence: TGCGCCAGCAGCCAAGGAAATATGATAGCGCTCGGCTACGAGCAGTACTTC.

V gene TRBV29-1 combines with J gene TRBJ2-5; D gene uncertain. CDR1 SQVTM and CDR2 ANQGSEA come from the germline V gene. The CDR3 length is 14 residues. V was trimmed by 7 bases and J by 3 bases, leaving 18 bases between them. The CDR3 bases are TGCAGCGCTCGAAAACTCGACGTGGAAGAGACCCAGTACTTC. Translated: CSARKLDVEETQYF.

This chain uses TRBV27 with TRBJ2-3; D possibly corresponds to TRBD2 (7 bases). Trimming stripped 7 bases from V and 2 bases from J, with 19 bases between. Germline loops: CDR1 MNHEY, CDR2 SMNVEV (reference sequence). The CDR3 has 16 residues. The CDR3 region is CASIPRGATYTDTQYF. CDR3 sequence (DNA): TGTGCCAGCATCCCTCGGGGGGCGACCTACACAGATACGCAGTATTTT.